What follows are 10 T cell receptor beta chains derived from one specimen sequenced in a study of blood T cells in healthy people across ages. Through a sample-barcoded 5' primer and a J-beta primer mix, a second PCR was run for about 6 to 11 cycles. TCRdb re-derived calls from the 5' RACE reads in MiXCR, one entry per CDR3 protein. The sample lists 600,000 to 900,000 distinct CDR3 sequences, about a quarter seen once, with less than 3.5% in the top ten. The same data also went into a second study, on T cells of mothers and their children.

Sequenced input: blood. The receptors derive from a boy aged 5-17 years in good health.

The chain is built from TRBV2 and TRBJ1-4, with 9 positions matching TRBD1. This CDR3 is 15 amino acids long. V trimming: 1 base; J trimming: 7 bases; junction bases outside the gene matches: 4. Germline CDR1 SNHLY, CDR2 FYNNEI. The CDR3 bases are TGTGCCAGCAGTGAAGAGGGGACAGGGACTGAAAAACTGTTTTTT. Translation: CASSEEGTGTEKLFF.

The sample holds a few counts of this clonotype. The genes are TRBV6-5 and TRBJ1-2, with a weak D call TRBD1 (6 bases). CDR3 length: 14 amino acids. Trimming removed 6 bases at V and 6 bases at J, with 17 bases between. Germline V gene data show CDR1 as MNHEY and CDR2 as SVGAGI. CDR3 nucleotides: TGTGCCAGCAGCCCAAACAGGGTTGGACATGGCTACACCTTC. This translates into CASSPNRVGHGYTF.

This chain uses TRBV10-1 with TRBJ1-4; D gene ambiguous. Trimming shortened V by 3 bases and J by 6 bases, and 11 bases separated the two germline ends. Germline assignment: CDR1 WNHNN and CDR2 SYGVQD (reference sequence). This CDR3 has 14 amino acids. CDR3 amino acids: CASSERKGDEKLFF. Written as DNA, the CDR3 is TGCGCCAGCAGTGAAAGGAAAGGTGATGAAAAACTGTTTTTT.

This rearrangement joins TRBV20-1 to TRBJ2-5; D gene uncertain. V lost 0 bases, J lost 0 bases, and 5 bases lay in between. Germline CDR1 DFQATT, CDR2 SNEGSKA (reference sequence). The CDR3 is made up of 13 amino acids. This CDR3 reads CSARDGDQETQYF. CDR3 DNA: TGCAGTGCTAGAGATGGGGACCAAGAGACCCAGTACTTC.

This sequence joins TRBV6-5 and TRBJ2-5, with no clear D. This CDR3 has 12 amino acids. V was clipped by 8 bases and J by 5 bases, with 12 bases between them. CDR1 and CDR2 (germline): MNHEY, SVGAGI. CDR3 DNA: TGTGCCAGCGGAAGACTCGGCGAGACCCAGTACTTC. Its protein is CASGRLGETQYF.

The table lists this clonotype with a few counts. V usage is TRBV6-6 and J usage is TRBJ1-6; D is unclear. The ends were cut back, 8 bases at V and 8 bases at J, with 16 bases in the middle. This CDR3 comprises 14 residues. Germline CDR1 MNHNY, CDR2 SVGAGI (reference sequence). The CDR3 DNA sequence: TGTGCCAGCTACCGTCCGGGAACCGATTCACCCCTCCACTTT. Its protein product is CASYRPGTDSPLHF.

This clonotype was observed a few times. The chain has TRBV5-1 and TRBJ1-2, with TRBD1 matching 9 bases. CDR3 length: 13 amino acids. V shed 2 bases, J shed 8 bases, and the junction held 4 bases outside the gene matches. Germline V gene data show CDR1 as SGHRS and CDR2 as YFSETQ. The CDR3 nucleotides are TGCGCCAGCAGCTTTGGACAGGGGACAGGCTACACCTTC. Translating it yields CASSFGQGTGYTF.

The V call is TRBV5-1, the J call TRBJ2-1, with a weak D call TRBD1 (5 bases). The CDR3 length is 16 residues. V was clipped by 0 bases and J by 6 bases, with 16 bases between them. The germline V gene encodes CDR1 SGHRS and CDR2 YFSETQ. The CDR3 loop reads CASSLGRADLSNEQFF. The CDR3 DNA is TGCGCCAGCAGCTTGGGCAGGGCGGACCTTTCCAATGAGCAGTTCTTC.

The chain links TRBV12-3 or TRBV12-4 to TRBJ1-4; D possibly corresponds to TRBD1 (5 bases). Trimming shortened V by 3 bases and J by 6 bases, and 11 bases separated the two germline ends. CDR3 length: 14 amino acids. The chain's CDR3 is CASSLFRDDEKLFF. DNA of the CDR3: TGTGCCAGCAGTTTGTTCAGGGATGATGAAAAACTGTTTTTT.

The chain couples TRBV7-9 to TRBJ1-6; D is possibly TRBD1 (6 bases). Trimming took 8 bases from V and 12 from J, leaving 23 bases between them. The CDR3 covers 15 residues. The germline V gene encodes CDR1 SEHNR and CDR2 FQNEAQ (reference sequence). CDR3 coding DNA: TGTGCCAGCGGACCCCCCGGGACACTCACTCGACCCCTCCACTTT. It encodes CASGPPGTLTRPLHF.